The 20 T cell receptor beta chains given below trace back to one sample, sequenced in a study of T cell responses to AZD1222 COVID-19 vaccine. Here immunoSEQ multiplex PCR was the method, and the copy in TCRdb shows in-frame clones only, minus some. The sample comprises roughly 120,000 clones, approximately 85% of which are singletons, and 3.9% rests with the top ten. The sample was peripheral blood, taken on day 0 of MenACWY control vaccination. The source is an adult in good health.

The chain employs TRBV7-2 and TRBJ1-4; 8 nucleotides line up with TRBD1. This CDR3 is built from 16 residues. Germline CDR1 reads SGHTA; CDR2 reads FQGNSA. V was clipped by 1 base and J by 5 bases; unmatched bases: 6. In DNA, the CDR3 is TGTGCCAGCAGCTTAGGGACAGGGTGGGGGAATGAAAAACTGTTTTTT. It translates to CASSLGTGWGNEKLFF. Full variable domain (remainder filled in from reference TRBV7-2 and TRBJ1-4): GAGVSQSPSNKVTEKGKDVELRCDPISGHTALYWYRQSLGQGLEFLIYFQGNSAPDKSGLPSDRFSAERTGGSVSTLTIQRTQQEDSAVYLCASSLGTGWGNEKLFFGSGTQLSVL.

The chain joins TRBV10-1 to TRBJ2-5; TRBD2 matches 9 bases. Germline values: CDR1 WNHNN, CDR2 SYGVQD (reference sequence). The V gene end was trimmed by 2 bases and the J gene end by 5 bases; junction bases not matched to a gene: 0. This CDR3 contains 13 residues. The CDR3 coding sequence is TGCGCCAGCAGTGAGGGACTAGCGGAGACCCAGTACTTC. Translating it yields CASSEGLAETQYF.

The chain couples TRBV4-1 to TRBJ1-2, with TRBD1 as a possible D gene (6 bases). CDR3 length: 18 amino acids. Trimming stripped 0 bases from V and 5 bases from J, with 22 bases between. Germline V lookup: CDR1 MGHRA, CDR2 YSYEKL. CDR3: CASSQDLRGGRWRYGYTF. The CDR3 DNA sequence: TGCGCCAGCAGCCAAGATCTGAGGGGGGGGCGATGGCGTTATGGCTACACCTTC.

This chain uses TRBV5-4 with TRBJ2-7; a possible D gene is TRBD1 (6 bases). Germline V gene sequence: CDR1 SGHNT, CDR2 YYREEE (reference sequence). V was cut by 4 bases and J by 6 bases, with 14 bases left in between. CDR3 length: 13 residues. The chain's CDR3 is CASSPARGGEQYF. As DNA, the CDR3 is TGTGCCAGCAGCCCCGCCAGGGGTGGCGAGCAGTACTTC.

This chain uses TRBV11-2 with TRBJ1-6, with TRBD1 matching 7 bases. Germline CDR1 and CDR2: SGHAT and FQNNGV. CDR3 size: 18 residues. Trimming removed 5 bases from V and 0 bases from J; junction bases left unmatched: 10. CDR3 residues: CASSHIKGAGSYNSPLHF. In nucleotides, the CDR3 is TGTGCCAGCAGCCATATAAAGGGGGCCGGCTCCTATAATTCACCCCTCCACTTT.

The genes are TRBV28 and TRBJ2-7; D is perhaps TRBD1 or TRBD2 (5 bases each). Trimming stripped 8 bases from V and 4 bases from J, with 9 bases between. The length of the CDR3 is 11 residues. Germline assignment: CDR1 MDHEN and CDR2 SYDVKM. CDR3 region: CASEGRYEQYF. CDR3 in DNA: TGTGCCAGCGAGGGGCGGTACGAGCAGTACTTC.

This chain connects TRBV7-8 to TRBJ1-2, with 11 bases identical to TRBD1. The V and J ends lost 5 bases and 2 bases, in that order; junction bases with no gene match: 7. CDR3 size: 16 residues. Germline CDR1 SGHVS, CDR2 FQNEAQ. The CDR3 DNA follows: TGTGCCAGCAGCAACCGGGACAGGGGGGCGAACTATGGCTACACCTTC. Translation gives CASSNRDRGANYGYTF.

This clone appeared a few times. The chain has TRBV18 and TRBJ1-2; D is perhaps TRBD1 (5 bases). The CDR3 is 16 residues long. V was cut by 1 base and J by 8 bases, with 20 bases left in between. In germline, CDR1 is KGHSH, CDR2 LQKENI. As DNA, the CDR3 is TGTGCCAGCTCACCACGTCTAGAGCAGGGAGCATGGGGCTACACCTTC. Encoded protein: CASSPRLEQGAWGYTF.

The chain couples TRBV19 to TRBJ2-2, with a possible D match to TRBD1 (5 bases). Trimming shortened V by 0 bases and J by 1 base, and 15 bases separated the two germline ends. Germline V gene sequence: CDR1 LNHDA, CDR2 SQIVND (reference sequence). The CDR3 contains 18 residues. This CDR3 is CASSIDPDDRLNTGELFF. The CDR3 nucleotides read TGTGCCAGTAGTATAGACCCCGACGACAGATTGAACACCGGGGAGCTGTTTTTT. Full variable domain (outside the CDR3, taken from reference TRBV19 and TRBJ2-2): DGGITQSPKYLFRKEGQNVTLSCEQNLNHDAMYWYRQDPGQGLRLIYYSQIVNDFQKGDIAEGYSVSREKKESFPLTVTSAQKNPTAFYLCASSIDPDDRLNTGELFFGEGSRLTVL.

The rearrangement links TRBV2 to TRBJ2-3; 11 bases are shared with TRBD2. The trim removed 3 bases at V and 0 bases at J, leaving 8 bases unmatched. The CDR3 is 18 residues long. Germline V CDR1 and CDR2: SNHLY, FYNNEI. CDR3 sequence (DNA): TGTGCCAGCAGTGAGCTAGCGGGGGGCCTAACTAGCACAGATACGCAGTATTTT. Its translation: CASSELAGGLTSTDTQYF.

The V and J genes are TRBV30 and TRBJ1-1; 7 bases fit TRBD1. The CDR3 runs to 13 residues. The germline CDR1 and CDR2 sequences are GTSNPN and SVGIG (reference sequence). V shed 1 base and J 11 bases; nucleotides not matched to a gene: 10. The CDR3 spells CAWSGQGGMDAFF. CDR3 in DNA: TGTGCCTGGAGTGGACAGGGAGGCATGGATGCTTTCTTT.

This chain joins TRBV18 and TRBJ1-1, with 7 positions matching TRBD1. This CDR3 has 16 amino acids. Germline CDR1 reads KGHSH; CDR2 reads LQKENI. V was pared by 4 bases and J by 4 bases, with 12 bases of the junction left unmatched. CDR3 DNA: TGTGCCAGCTCACTGTTCCCCGCAGGGGGTAGCACTGAAGCTTTCTTT. Protein product: CASSLFPAGGSTEAFF.

The J gene is TRBJ2-1, the V gene TRBV15; 7 positions match TRBD2. This CDR3 is built from 13 residues. Germline trimming cut 1 base from V and 10 bases from J; bases unmatched to any gene: 4. Germline CDR1 and CDR2: LNHNV and YYDKDF (reference sequence). The CDR3 here is CATSRGAGREQFF. The CDR3 DNA is TGTGCCACCAGCAGAGGAGCGGGGAGGGAGCAGTTCTTC.

The J gene is TRBJ1-4, the V gene TRBV6-5; possible D gene TRBD1, 5 bases. The V end was cut by 11 bases, the J end by 7 bases, with 17 bases between. Germline V gene data show CDR1 as MNHEY and CDR2 as SVGAGI. The CDR3 extends over 13 amino acids. The CDR3 nucleotides read TGTGCCTCCCAAAACCGGGACGGTGAAAAACTGTTTTTT. It is translated as CASQNRDGEKLFF.

V usage is TRBV19 and J usage is TRBJ1-6; D is unclear. The length of the CDR3 is 15 residues. Germline V gives CDR1 LNHDA, CDR2 SQIVND (reference sequence). Trimming pared 0 bases from V and 5 bases from J, leaving 8 bases between. The CDR3 loop reads CASSIERTNNSPLHF. DNA of the CDR3: TGTGCCAGTAGTATAGAGCGGACCAATAATTCACCCCTCCACTTT.

The chain carries TRBV6-1 and TRBJ1-5; D remains unclear. In germline, CDR1 is MNHNS, CDR2 SASEGT. Trimming cost V 2 bases and J 2 bases, with 13 bases left between them. The CDR3 length is 16 residues. The CDR3 protein is CASSERNSFGNQPQHF. The CDR3 DNA reads as TGTGCCAGCAGTGAACGCAACAGTTTTGGCAATCAGCCCCAGCATTTT.

The rearrangement links TRBV18 to TRBJ1-6; D gene ambiguous. V lost 0 bases and J lost 5, with 5 bases in between. Germline values: CDR1 KGHSH, CDR2 LQKENI. The CDR3 loop spans 14 amino acids. The CDR3 bases are TGTGCCAGCTCACCACCCAGTGATAATTCACCCCTCCACTTT. Its protein is CASSPPSDNSPLHF.

The chain uses TRBV21-1 and TRBJ1-5; the D call of TRBD1 is as the table states it, not checked on the DNA. TRBV21-1 is tagged as a pseudogene. CDR3 length equals 14 residues. For the CDR3, the DNA is TGTGCCAGCAGCCTCGGACAGGCCAATCAGCCCCAGCATTTT. It yields the protein CASSLGQANQPQHF.

The J gene is TRBJ2-3, the V gene TRBV5-6; TRBD1 matches 10 bases. J gave up 7 bases and V 4 bases, and 15 bases lay outside the gene matches. CDR1 is SGHDT and CDR2 is YYEEEE in the germline V gene. The CDR3 spans 17 residues. This CDR3 is CASSPVAGQGSSNTQYF. CDR3 DNA: TGTGCCAGCAGCCCTGTAGCGGGACAGGGGAGTTCAAATACGCAGTATTTT.

The J gene is TRBJ1-6, the V gene TRBV2, with unresolved D. CDR1 is SNHLY, CDR2 FYNNEI, per germline. The CDR3 runs 16 residues. V was pared by 2 bases and J by 5 bases, with 13 bases between. In DNA, the CDR3 is TGTGCCAGCAGTGAAAGGCATCCCCAAAATAATTCACCCCTCCACTTT. Translation gives CASSERHPQNNSPLHF.